This entry features one T cell receptor beta chain sequence. Its target is unknown. The sample belongs to a study of B cell selection in AIRE deficiency. Whole-study results and caveats: Only TCRbeta was sequenced; around 39% of shared healthy Treg sequences appeared in Tconv. Approximately 33% of healthy-shared Treg TCRbeta sequences appeared in patient Tconv cells.

TCRdb keeps only in-frame clones here, not all; method: immunoSEQ multiplex PCR. The sample lists about 21,000 clones, roughly 93% occurring once. Sorted regulatory T cells were CD4-positive, CD25-high and CD127-low or negative. Germline loops: CDR1 KGHSH, CDR2 LQKENI. The trim removed 5 bases at V and 2 bases at J, leaving 3 bases unmatched. This CDR3 has 14 amino acids. The chain joins TRBV18 to TRBJ1-2; 9 nucleotides agree with TRBD1. The sequence was collected from a human donor with AIRE deficiency. Sequencing used Tregs sorted from PBMCs. This CDR3 reads CASSTGGLNYGYTF. CDR3 nucleotides: TGTGCCAGCTCAACAGGGGGCTTGAACTATGGCTACACCTTC.